A selection of T cell receptor beta chains follows, all from one sample in a study of blood T cells in healthy people across ages. TCRdb redid the calling of the 5' RACE reads with MiXCR, one entry per CDR3 protein. The sample includes 870,000 or so distinct CDR3 sequences, about 28% seen only once; the top ten take 17%. Sequencing was performed on blood. The receptor source for this set is a woman older than 75 in good health. Both conserved end residues are part of each CDR3. A D gene is named only where the DNA matches it firmly. A row's size may be missing; if present it is once, few, many or a size class.

NA,TRBJ1-6,TRBV7-2,many,CASSLPRDNSPLHF,TGTGCCAGCAGCTTACCCAGAGATAATTCACCCCTCCACTTT
NA,TRBJ2-7,TRBV2,NA,CASRKDYQFYEQYF,TGTGCCAGCAGGAAAGACTACCAATTCTACGAGCAGTACTTC
TRBD1,TRBJ2-2,TRBV28,NA,CASKIDRVNTGELFF,TGTGCCAGCAAAATCGACAGGGTAAACACCGGGGAGCTGTTTTTT
NA,TRBJ2-5,TRBV12-3/TRBV12-4,many,CASSLRAGSLGLGVTQYF,TGTGCCAGCAGTTTAAGGGCAGGGAGTCTAGGACTCGGAGTGACCCAGTACTTC
NA,TRBJ2-5,TRBV14,many,CASRPLGGLKETQYF,TGTGCCAGCAGACCCCTTGGGGGCCTAAAAGAGACCCAGTACTTC
TRBD1,TRBJ2-7,TRBV9,few,CASSVAQAPGQDNYEQYF,TGTGCCAGCAGCGTAGCACAAGCACCGGGACAGGACAACTACGAGCAGTACTTC
NA,TRBJ2-1,TRBV18,NA,CASSLTNYNEQFF,TGTGCCAGCTCACTCACGAATTACAATGAGCAGTTCTTC
TRBD2,TRBJ2-7,TRBV4-1,many,CASSQPGRTRVEQYF,TGCGCCAGCAGCCAACCGGGACGGACTAGGGTCGAGCAGTACTTC
NA,TRBJ2-5,TRBV7-6,NA,CASSPRYVGEETQYF,TGTGCCAGCAGCCCCCGATACGTCGGGGAAGAGACCCAGTACTTC
NA,TRBJ1-6,TRBV7-6,NA,CASSFGLAESPLHF,TGTGCCAGCAGCTTCGGACTAGCGGAATCACCCCTCCACTTT
TRBD1,TRBJ1-1,TRBV20-1,NA,CSASGDRGPSDTEAFF,TGCAGTGCTAGTGGGGACAGGGGGCCATCGGACACTGAAGCTTTCTTT
NA,TRBJ1-2,TRBV10-3,NA,CAISEDVQRGYGYTF,TGTGCCATCAGTGAGGATGTACAGCGCGGCTATGGCTACACCTTC
TRBD1,TRBJ2-5,TRBV20-1,many,CSARRAGTGQETQYF,TGCAGTGCTAGAAGGGCCGGGACAGGCCAAGAGACCCAGTACTTC
NA,TRBJ2-1,TRBV20-1,many,CSARGDSRDGDEQFF,TGCAGTGCCCGCGGGGACTCCCGCGACGGGGATGAGCAGTTCTTC
NA,TRBJ2-3,TRBV6-2/TRBV6-3,NA,CASSFPEASTDTQYF,TGTGCCAGCAGTTTTCCAGAAGCTAGCACAGATACGCAGTATTTT
NA,TRBJ2-5,TRBV5-1,NA,CASSLPKINEQYF,TGCGCTAGCAGCTTGCCCAAGATCAATGAGCAGTACTTC
NA,TRBJ2-3,TRBV2,many,CASRGEQGPHYSQYF,TGTGCCAGCAGAGGAGAACAGGGCCCACATTATTCGCAGTATTTT
NA,TRBJ1-2,TRBV6-2/TRBV6-3,NA,CASSFLASYGYTF,TGTGCCAGCAGTTTTCTGGCGAGCTATGGCTACACCTTC
TRBD1,TRBJ1-1,TRBV12-3/TRBV12-4,many,CASSIRGGSTEAFF,TGTGCCAGCAGCATCAGGGGGGGGAGCACTGAAGCTTTCTTT
TRBD1,TRBJ1-2,TRBV27,NA,CASSPWGQGSGYTF,TGTGCCAGCAGCCCCTGGGGACAGGGGTCTGGCTACACCTTC
TRBD2,TRBJ2-1,TRBV11-3,many,CASSFGAVAGGRDEQFF,TGTGCCAGCAGCTTCGGCGCGGTAGCGGGGGGGCGAGATGAGCAGTTCTTC
TRBD1,TRBJ2-3,TRBV12-3/TRBV12-4,many,CASSRRGQGSDTQYF,TGTGCCAGCAGCCGACGAGGACAGGGATCAGATACGCAGTATTTT
NA,TRBJ1-4,TRBV7-2,many,CASRGQPNEKLFF,TGTGCCAGCAGGGGGCAGCCAAATGAAAAACTGTTTTTT
TRBD1,TRBJ2-1,TRBV30,many,CAWWGTGEEYNEQFF,TGTGCCTGGTGGGGGACAGGGGAGGAGTACAATGAGCAGTTCTTC
NA,TRBJ2-1,TRBV2,many,CASSSTRLNEQFF,TGTGCCAGCAGTTCGACTAGACTCAATGAGCAGTTCTTC
NA,TRBJ2-7,TRBV6-2/TRBV6-3,NA,CASSPEGAQGFRLLLGYF,TGTGCCAGCAGCCCCGAGGGCGCGCAGGGATTCCGCCTCCTTCTTGGGTACTTC
TRBD1,TRBJ1-1,TRBV4-1,few,CASSQLPGTDTEAFF,TGCGCCAGCAGCCAATTACCCGGGACAGACACTGAAGCTTTCTTT
TRBD2,TRBJ2-7,TRBV5-6,many,CASSLVAGEEQYF,TGTGCCAGCAGCTTGGTAGCGGGGGAAGAGCAGTACTTC
NA,TRBJ2-5,TRBV3-1,many,CASSQAPGGEETQYF,TGTGCCAGCAGCCAAGCCCCCGGCGGGGAAGAGACCCAGTACTTC
TRBD1,TRBJ1-2,TRBV14,few,CASSHVSGGKGGYTF,TGTGCCAGCAGCCATGTTTCAGGGGGCAAAGGTGGCTACACCTTC
TRBD2,TRBJ2-2,TRBV7-2,many,CASSLEGLAGGSRELFF,TGTGCCAGCAGCTTAGAGGGACTAGCGGGGGGGTCCAGGGAGCTGTTTTTT
NA,TRBJ2-1,TRBV24-1,NA,CATSDFAGYWADYNEQFF,TGTGCCACCAGTGACTTCGCGGGGTACTGGGCCGACTACAATGAGCAGTTCTTC
NA,TRBJ1-4,TRBV3-1,NA,CASSRAVARQKLFF,TGTGCCAGCAGCCGGGCGGTGGCGCGGCAGAAACTGTTTTTT
TRBD2,TRBJ2-1,TRBV12-3/TRBV12-4,many,CASSLSPGGMYNEQFF,TGTGCCAGCAGTTTAAGTCCGGGGGGAATGTACAATGAGCAGTTCTTC
TRBD2,TRBJ2-1,TRBV20-1,many,CSASLGGSYNEQFF,TGCAGTGCTAGTCTCGGGGGGTCCTACAATGAGCAGTTCTTC
NA,TRBJ1-6,TRBV6-5,NA,CASSTGTDNSPLHF,TGTGCCAGCAGTACCGGGACGGATAATTCACCCCTCCACTTT
NA,TRBJ1-2,TRBV29-1,once,CSVEDLHGYTF,TGCAGCGTTGAAGATCTTCATGGCTACACCTTC
TRBD2,TRBJ2-7,TRBV7-9,many,CASSLEASGNYEQYF,TGTGCCAGCAGCTTAGAAGCTAGCGGGAACTACGAGCAGTACTTC
NA,TRBJ1-2,TRBV4-1,NA,CASSQGGGLYGYTF,TGCGCCAGCAGCCAAGGGGGCGGCCTCTATGGCTACACCTTC
NA,TRBJ2-3,TRBV12-3/TRBV12-4,NA,CASSLSSAADMQYF,TGTGCCAGCAGTTTAAGTAGTGCAGCAGATATGCAGTATTTT
TRBD2,TRBJ2-7,TRBV7-9,NA,CASSLPWAGGPSEQYF,TGTGCCAGCAGTCTCCCCTGGGCGGGAGGCCCCTCCGAGCAGTACTTC
TRBD2,TRBJ2-1,TRBV12-3/TRBV12-4,many,CASSRDRVRTSGGVYNEQFF,TGTGCCAGCAGCCGGGACAGGGTTAGGACTAGCGGGGGAGTATACAATGAGCAGTTCTTC
TRBD1,TRBJ2-3,TRBV6-1,NA,CASSVGQGETDTQYF,TGTGCCAGCAGTGTTGGACAGGGAGAGACAGATACGCAGTATTTT
TRBD2,TRBJ2-1,TRBV9,many,CASSAARTGGLYNEQFF,TGTGCCAGCAGCGCCGCCAGAACGGGGGGACTTTACAATGAGCAGTTCTTC
NA,TRBJ1-1,TRBV6-2/TRBV6-3,NA,CASGKTATYEAFF,TGTGCTAGCGGCAAGACAGCGACCTATGAAGCTTTCTTT